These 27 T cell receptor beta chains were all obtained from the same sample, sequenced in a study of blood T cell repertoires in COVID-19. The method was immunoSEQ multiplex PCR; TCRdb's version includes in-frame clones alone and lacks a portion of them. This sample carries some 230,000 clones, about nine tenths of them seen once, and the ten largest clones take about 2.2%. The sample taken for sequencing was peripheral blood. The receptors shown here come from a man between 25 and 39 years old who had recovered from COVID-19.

CDR3 DNA sequence: TGCGCCAGCGGGCCCAGTACGCAGTATTTT. Amino acid sequence: CASGPSTQYF. The chain combines TRBV10-2 with TRBJ2-3, with D unclear. The CDR3 is made up of 10 amino acids. Germline assignment: CDR1 WSHSY and CDR2 SAAADI. The V gene lost 8 bases and the J gene lost 8 bases, with 8 bases spanning the gap.

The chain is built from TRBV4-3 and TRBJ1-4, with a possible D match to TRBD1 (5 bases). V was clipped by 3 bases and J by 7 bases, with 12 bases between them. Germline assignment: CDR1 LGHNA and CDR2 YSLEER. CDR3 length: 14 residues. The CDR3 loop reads CASSHSRAGEKLFF. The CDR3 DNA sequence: TGCGCCAGCAGCCATTCCAGGGCCGGTGAAAAACTGTTTTTT.

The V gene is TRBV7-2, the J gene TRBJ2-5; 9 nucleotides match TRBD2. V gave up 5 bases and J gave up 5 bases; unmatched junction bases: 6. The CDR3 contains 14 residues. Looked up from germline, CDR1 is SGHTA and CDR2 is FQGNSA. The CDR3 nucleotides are TGTGCCAGCAGCGGTAGCGGGGGTAAGGAGACCCAGTACTTC. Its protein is CASSGSGGKETQYF. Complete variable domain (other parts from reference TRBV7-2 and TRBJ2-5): GAGVSQSPSNKVTEKGKDVELRCDPISGHTALYWYRQSLGQGLEFLIYFQGNSAPDKSGLPSDRFSAERTGGSVSTLTIQRTQQEDSAVYLCASSGSGGKETQYFGPGTRLLVL.

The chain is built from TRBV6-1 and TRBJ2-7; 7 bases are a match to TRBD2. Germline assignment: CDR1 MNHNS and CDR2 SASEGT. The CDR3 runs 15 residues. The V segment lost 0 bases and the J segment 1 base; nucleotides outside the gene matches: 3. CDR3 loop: CASSEAPLASYEQYF. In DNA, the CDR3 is TGTGCCAGCAGTGAAGCGCCACTAGCGTCCTACGAGCAGTACTTC.

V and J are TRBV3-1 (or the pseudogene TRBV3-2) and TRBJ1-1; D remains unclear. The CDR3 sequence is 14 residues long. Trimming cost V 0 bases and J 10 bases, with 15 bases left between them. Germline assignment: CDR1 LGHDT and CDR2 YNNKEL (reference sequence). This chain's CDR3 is CASSQDTGPPIAFF. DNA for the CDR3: TGTGCCAGCAGCCAAGATACCGGTCCCCCGATAGCTTTCTTT.

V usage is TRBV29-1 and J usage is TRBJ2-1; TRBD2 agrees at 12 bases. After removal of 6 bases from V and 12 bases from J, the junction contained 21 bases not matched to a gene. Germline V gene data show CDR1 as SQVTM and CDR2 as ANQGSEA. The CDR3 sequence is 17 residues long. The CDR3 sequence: CSVNLLRTSGDRAGQFF. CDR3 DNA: TGCAGCGTGAATCTTCTCCGGACTAGCGGGGATAGGGCAGGGCAGTTCTTC.

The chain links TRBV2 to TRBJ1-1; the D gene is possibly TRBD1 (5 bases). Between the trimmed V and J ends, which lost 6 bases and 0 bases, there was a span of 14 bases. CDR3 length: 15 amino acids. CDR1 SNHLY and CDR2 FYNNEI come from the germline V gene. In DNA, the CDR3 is TGTGCCAGCAGCCTCTCCAGGGTTCTGAACACTGAAGCTTTCTTT. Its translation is CASSLSRVLNTEAFF.

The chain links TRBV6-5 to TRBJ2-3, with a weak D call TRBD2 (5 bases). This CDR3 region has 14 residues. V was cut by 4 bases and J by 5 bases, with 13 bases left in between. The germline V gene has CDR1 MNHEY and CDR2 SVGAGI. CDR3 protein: CASSSPRTRDTQYF. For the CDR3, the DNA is TGTGCCAGCAGTTCCCCCAGGACTCGAGATACGCAGTATTTT.

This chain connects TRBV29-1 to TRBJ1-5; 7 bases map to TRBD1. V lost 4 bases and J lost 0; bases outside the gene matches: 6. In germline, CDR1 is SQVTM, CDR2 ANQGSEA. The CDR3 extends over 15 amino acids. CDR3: CSVGQGLSSNQPQHF. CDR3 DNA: TGCAGCGTTGGACAGGGTCTGAGTAGCAATCAGCCCCAGCATTTT.

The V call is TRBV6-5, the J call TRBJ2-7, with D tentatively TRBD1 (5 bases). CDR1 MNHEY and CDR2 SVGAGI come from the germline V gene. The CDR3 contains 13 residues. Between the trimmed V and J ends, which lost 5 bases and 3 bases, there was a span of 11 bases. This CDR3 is CASSPTANYEQYF. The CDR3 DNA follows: TGTGCCAGCAGTCCGACAGCCAACTACGAGCAGTACTTC.

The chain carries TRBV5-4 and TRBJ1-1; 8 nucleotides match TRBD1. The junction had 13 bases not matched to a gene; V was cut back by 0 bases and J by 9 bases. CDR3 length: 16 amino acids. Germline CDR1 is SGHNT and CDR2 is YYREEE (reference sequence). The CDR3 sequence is CASSLAGTGVSMKAFF. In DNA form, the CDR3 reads TGTGCCAGCAGCTTGGCCGGGACAGGCGTTTCGATGAAAGCTTTCTTT.

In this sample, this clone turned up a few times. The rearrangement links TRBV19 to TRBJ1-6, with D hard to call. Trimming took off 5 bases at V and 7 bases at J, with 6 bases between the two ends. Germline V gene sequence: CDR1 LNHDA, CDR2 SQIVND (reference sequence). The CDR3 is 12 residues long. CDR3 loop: CASSARNSPLHF. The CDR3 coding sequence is TGTGCCAGTAGTGCCAGGAATTCACCCCTCCACTTT.

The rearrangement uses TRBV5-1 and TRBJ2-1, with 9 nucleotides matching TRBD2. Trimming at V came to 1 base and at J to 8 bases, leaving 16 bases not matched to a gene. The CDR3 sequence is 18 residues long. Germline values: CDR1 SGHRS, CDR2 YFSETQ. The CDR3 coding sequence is TGCGCCAGCAGCTTGACGGGGAATCATGGCGGGGGGGCCGATGAGCAGTTCTTC. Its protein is CASSLTGNHGGGADEQFF.

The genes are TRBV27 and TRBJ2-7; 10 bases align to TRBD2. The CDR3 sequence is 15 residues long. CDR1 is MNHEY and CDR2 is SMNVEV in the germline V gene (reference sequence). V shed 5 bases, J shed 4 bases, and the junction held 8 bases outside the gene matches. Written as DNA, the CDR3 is TGTGCCAGCAGTCTCACCTCTAGCGGGGGTTACGAGCAGTACTTC. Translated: CASSLTSSGGYEQYF.

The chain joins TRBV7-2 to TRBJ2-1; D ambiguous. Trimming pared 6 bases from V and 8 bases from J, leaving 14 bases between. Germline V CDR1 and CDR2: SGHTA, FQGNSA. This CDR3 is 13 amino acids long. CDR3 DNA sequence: TGTGCCAGCAGACAACAAGTTCGCTATGAGCAGTTCTTC. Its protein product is CASRQQVRYEQFF. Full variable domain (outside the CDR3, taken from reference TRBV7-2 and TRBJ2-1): GAGVSQSPSNKVTEKGKDVELRCDPISGHTALYWYRQSLGQGLEFLIYFQGNSAPDKSGLPSDRFSAERTGGSVSTLTIQRTQQEDSAVYLCASRQQVRYEQFFGPGTRLTVL.

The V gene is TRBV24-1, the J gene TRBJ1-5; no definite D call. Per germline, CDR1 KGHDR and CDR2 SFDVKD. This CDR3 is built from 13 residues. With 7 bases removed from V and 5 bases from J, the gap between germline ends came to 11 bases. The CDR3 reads CATSHRSDQPQHF. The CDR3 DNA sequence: TGTGCCACCAGCCACAGATCCGATCAGCCCCAGCATTTT.

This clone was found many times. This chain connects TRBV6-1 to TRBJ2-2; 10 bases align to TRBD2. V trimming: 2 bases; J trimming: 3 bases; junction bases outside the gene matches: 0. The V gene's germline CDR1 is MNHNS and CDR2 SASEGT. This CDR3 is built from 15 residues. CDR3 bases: TGTGCCAGCAGTGAACTAGCGGGGGACACCGGGGAGCTGTTTTTT. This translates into CASSELAGDTGELFF.

The DNA of the CDR3 is TGTGCCAGCAGCCAACTAGCGGGGGGTTCCACAGATACGCAGTATTTT. Its translation: CASSQLAGGSTDTQYF. J is TRBJ2-3 and V is TRBV7-2; 12 nucleotides agree with TRBD2. CDR1 is SGHTA and CDR2 is FQGNSA in the germline V gene. The CDR3 consists of 16 residues. The V and J ends lost 5 bases and 2 bases, in that order; junction bases with no gene match: 5.

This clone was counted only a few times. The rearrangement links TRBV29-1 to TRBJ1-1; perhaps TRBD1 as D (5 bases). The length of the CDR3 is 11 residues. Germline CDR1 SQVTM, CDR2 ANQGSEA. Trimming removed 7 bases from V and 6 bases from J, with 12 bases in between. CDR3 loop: CSASRGSEAFF. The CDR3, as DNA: TGCAGCGCGTCGCGGGGCTCTGAAGCTTTCTTT. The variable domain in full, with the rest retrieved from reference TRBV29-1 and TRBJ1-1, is SAVISQKPSRDICQRGTSLTIQCQVDSQVTMMFWYRQQPGQSLTLIATANQGSEATYESGFVIDKFPISRPNLTFSTLTVSNMSPEDSSIYLCSASRGSEAFFGQGTRLTVV.

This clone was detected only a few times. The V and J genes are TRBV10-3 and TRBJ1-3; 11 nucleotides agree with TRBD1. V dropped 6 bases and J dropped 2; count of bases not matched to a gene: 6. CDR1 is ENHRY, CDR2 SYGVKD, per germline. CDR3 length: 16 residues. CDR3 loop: CAIRNPGQGAGNTIYF. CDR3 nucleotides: TGTGCCATCAGAAACCCGGGACAGGGGGCTGGAAACACCATATATTTT.

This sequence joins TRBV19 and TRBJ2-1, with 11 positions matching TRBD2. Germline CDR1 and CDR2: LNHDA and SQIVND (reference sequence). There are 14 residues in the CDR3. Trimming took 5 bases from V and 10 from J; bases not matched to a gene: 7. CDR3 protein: CASSAGASGGEQFF. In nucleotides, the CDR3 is TGTGCCAGTAGTGCCGGAGCTAGCGGGGGGGAGCAGTTCTTC.

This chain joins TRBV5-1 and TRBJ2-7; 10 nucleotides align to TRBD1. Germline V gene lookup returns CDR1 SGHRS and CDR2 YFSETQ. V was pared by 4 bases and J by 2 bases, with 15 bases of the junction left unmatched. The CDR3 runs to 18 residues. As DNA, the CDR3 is TGCGCCAGCAGCAGGGATATAGGGACAGGGGTACGGGCCTACGAGCAGTACTTC. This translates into CASSRDIGTGVRAYEQYF.

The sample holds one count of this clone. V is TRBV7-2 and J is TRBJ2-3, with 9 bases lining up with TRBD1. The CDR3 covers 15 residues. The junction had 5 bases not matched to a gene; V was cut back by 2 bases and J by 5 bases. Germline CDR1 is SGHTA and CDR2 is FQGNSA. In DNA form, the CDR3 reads TGTGCCAGCAGCTTACTCGGGACAGGGAGAGATACGCAGTATTTT. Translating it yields CASSLLGTGRDTQYF.

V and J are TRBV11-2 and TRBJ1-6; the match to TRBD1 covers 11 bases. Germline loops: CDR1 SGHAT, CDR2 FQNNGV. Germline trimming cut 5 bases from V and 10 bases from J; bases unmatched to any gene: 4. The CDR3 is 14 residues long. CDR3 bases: TGTGCCAGCAGCCTCGGGACAGGGGGATCACCCCTCCACTTT. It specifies CASSLGTGGSPLHF. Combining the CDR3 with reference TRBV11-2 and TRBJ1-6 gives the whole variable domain EAGVAQSPRYKIIEKRQSVAFWCNPISGHATLYWYQQILGQGPKLLIQFQNNGVVDDSQLPKDRFSAERLKGVDSTLKIQPAKLEDSAVYLCASSLGTGGSPLHFGNGTRLTVT.

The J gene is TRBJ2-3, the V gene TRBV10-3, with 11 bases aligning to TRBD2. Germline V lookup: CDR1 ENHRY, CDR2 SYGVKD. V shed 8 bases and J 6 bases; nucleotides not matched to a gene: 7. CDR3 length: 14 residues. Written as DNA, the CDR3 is TGTGCCATCCAACTAGCGGGGGAGGTCGATACGCAGTATTTT. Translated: CAIQLAGEVDTQYF.

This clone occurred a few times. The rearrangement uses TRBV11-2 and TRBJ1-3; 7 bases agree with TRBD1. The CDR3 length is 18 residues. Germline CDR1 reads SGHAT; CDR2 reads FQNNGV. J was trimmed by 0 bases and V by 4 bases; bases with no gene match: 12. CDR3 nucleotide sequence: TGTGCCAGCAGCTACCCCACTCGACAGGGACCCTCTGGAAACACCATATATTTT. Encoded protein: CASSYPTRQGPSGNTIYF.

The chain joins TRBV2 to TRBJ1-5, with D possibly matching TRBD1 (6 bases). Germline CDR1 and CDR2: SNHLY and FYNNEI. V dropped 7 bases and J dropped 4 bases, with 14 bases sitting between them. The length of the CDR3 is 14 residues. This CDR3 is CASIPGEMNQPQHF. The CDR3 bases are TGTGCCAGCATCCCAGGGGAGATGAATCAGCCCCAGCATTTT.